This paragraph covers one T cell receptor (beta chain) sequence. The target antigen is unknown. The CDR3 runs to 11 residues. The germline gives CDR1 MDHEN, CDR2 SYDVKM. V was cut by 4 bases and J by 11 bases, with 11 bases left in between. Any history of autoimmune disease or systemic immunosuppression disqualified patients. The timepoints at which blood was sampled were baseline, cycle 4 day 1, and cycle 7 day 1. This specimen belongs to a study of OX40 agonist ivuxolimab in advanced cancers. Whole-study context: Ivuxolimab is an agonistic anti-OX40 (CD134) antibody, and patients were treated with it.

Regarding the study as a whole: On average, CD8+ T cells showed a greater number of expanded clones than CD4+.

Sequencing used immunoSEQ multiplex PCR; TCRdb keeps in-frame clones, though not all of them. The sample lists 100,000 or so clones, more than 95% seen once, with 2% in the top ten. Sequencing was performed on CD4+ or CD8+ T cells sorted from blood, taken in a trial of the OX40 agonist ivuxolimab. The genes are TRBV28 and TRBJ1-1, with D unclear. The sequence was collected from an adult with an advanced solid tumor such as melanoma, head and neck, liver or kidney cancer. CDR3 in amino acids: CASSWATRAFF. The CDR3 DNA sequence: TGTGCCAGCAGTTGGGCGACACGCGCTTTCTTT. Supplemented by reference TRBV28 and TRBJ1-1, the full variable domain reads DVKVTQSSRYLVKRTGEKVFLECVQDMDHENMFWYRQDPGLGLRLIYFSYDVKMKEKGDIPEGYSVSREKKERFSLILESASTNQTSMYLCASSWATRAFFGQGTRLTVV.